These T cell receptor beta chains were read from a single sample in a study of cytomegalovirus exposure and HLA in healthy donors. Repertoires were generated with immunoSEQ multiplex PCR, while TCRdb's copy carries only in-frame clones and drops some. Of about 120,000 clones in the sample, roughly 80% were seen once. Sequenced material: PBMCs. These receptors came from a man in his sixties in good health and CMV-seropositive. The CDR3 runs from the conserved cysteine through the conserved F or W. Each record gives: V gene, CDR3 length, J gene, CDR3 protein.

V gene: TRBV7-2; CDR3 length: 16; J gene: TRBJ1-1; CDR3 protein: CASSLGRGQGWTEAFF
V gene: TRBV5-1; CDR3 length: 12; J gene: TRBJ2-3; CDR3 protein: CASSLASDTQYF
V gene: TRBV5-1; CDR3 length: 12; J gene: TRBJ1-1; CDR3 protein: CASSLPGQEAFF
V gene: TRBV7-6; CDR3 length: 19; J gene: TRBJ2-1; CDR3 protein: CASSPRTSGGQSSYNEQFF
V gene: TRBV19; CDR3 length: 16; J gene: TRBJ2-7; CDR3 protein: CASSPLLAESSYEQYF
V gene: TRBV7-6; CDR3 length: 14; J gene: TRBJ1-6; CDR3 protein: CASSLGGNNSPLHF
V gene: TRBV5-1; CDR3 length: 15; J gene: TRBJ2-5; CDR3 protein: CASSPGTGVQETQYF
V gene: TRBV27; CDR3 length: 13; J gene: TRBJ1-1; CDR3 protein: CASSLATNTEAFF
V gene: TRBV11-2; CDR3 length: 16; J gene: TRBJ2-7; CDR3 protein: CASSPLARTSSYEQYF
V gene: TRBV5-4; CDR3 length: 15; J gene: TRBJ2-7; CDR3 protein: CASSSGTSLGYEQYF
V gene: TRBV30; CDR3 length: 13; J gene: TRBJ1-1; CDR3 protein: CAWSEGWNTEAFF
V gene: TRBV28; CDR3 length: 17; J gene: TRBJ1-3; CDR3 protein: CASSPPYGDREGNTIYF
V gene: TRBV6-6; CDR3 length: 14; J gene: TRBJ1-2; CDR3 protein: CASGGSGGQHGYTF
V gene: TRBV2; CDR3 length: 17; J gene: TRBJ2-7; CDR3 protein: CASSLFGVAEGPNEQYF
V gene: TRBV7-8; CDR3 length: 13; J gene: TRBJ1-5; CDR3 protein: CASSLARGQPQHF
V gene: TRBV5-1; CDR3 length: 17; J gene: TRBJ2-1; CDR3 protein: CASSWGLAGARVYEQFF
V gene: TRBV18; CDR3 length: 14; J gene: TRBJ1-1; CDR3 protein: CASSPPDRLFEAFF
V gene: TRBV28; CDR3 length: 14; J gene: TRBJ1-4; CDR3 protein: CATGEGRINEKLFF
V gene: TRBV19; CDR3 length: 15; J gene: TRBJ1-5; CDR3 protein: CASTPTGEGFQPQHF
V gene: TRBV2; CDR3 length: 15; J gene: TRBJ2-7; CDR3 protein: CASSKFRDRVPEQYF
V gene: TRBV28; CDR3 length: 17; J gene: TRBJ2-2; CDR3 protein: CASSPTSGRGYTGELFF
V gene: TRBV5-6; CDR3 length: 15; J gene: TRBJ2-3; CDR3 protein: CASSLGLARTDTQYF
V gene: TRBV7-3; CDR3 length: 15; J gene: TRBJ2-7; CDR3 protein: CASSLRGGSSYEQYF
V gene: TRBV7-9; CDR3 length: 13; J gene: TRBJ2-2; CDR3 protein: CASTNGGSGELFF
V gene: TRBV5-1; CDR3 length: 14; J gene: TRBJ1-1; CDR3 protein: CASSLTGTHTEAFF
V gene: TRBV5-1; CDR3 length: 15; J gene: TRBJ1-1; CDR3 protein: CASSPREGAGTEAFF
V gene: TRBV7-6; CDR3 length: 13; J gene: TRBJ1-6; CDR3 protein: CATSREEYSPLHF
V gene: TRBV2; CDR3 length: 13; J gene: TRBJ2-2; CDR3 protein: CASRGQGTGELFF
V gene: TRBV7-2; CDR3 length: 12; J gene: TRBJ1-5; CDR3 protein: CASSSRNQPQHF
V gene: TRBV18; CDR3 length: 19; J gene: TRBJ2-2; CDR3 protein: CASSQRQGSGLANTGELFF
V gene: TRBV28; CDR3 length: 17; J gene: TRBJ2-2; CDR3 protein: CASSSPGSVSNTGELFF
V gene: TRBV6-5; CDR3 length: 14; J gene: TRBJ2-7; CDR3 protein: CASIGTGGGYEQYF
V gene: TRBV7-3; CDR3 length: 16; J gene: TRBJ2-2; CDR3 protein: CASSLIGGSNTGELFF
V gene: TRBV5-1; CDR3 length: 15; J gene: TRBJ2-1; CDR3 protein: CASRPTSGSMGEQFF
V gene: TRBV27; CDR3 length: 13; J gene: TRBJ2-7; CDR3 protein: CASSFDRSYEQYF
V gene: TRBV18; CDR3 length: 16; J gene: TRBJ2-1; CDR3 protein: CASSTTSGSTYNEQFF
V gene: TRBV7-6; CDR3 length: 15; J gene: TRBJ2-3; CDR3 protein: CASSPGGRSTDTQYF
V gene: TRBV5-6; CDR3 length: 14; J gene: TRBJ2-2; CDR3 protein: CASSFQGVGGELFF
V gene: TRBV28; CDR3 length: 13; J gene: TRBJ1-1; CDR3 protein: CASIKRRGTEAFF
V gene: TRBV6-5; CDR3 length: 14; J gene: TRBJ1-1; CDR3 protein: CASSPTGAFTEAFF
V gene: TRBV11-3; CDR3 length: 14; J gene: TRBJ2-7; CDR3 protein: CASSPTGGSYEQYF
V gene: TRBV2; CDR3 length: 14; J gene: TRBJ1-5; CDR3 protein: CASQSKDSFQPQHF
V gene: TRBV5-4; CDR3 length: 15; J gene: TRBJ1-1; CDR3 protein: CASNPPGGMGTEAFF
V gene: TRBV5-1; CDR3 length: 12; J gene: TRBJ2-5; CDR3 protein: CASSAPLETQYF
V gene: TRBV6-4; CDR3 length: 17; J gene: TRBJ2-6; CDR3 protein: CASSGETGVGGANVLTF
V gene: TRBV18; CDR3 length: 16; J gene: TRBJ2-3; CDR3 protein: CASSPLAGASTDTQYF
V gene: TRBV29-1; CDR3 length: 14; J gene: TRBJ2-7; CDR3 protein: CSVERDRGSYEQYF
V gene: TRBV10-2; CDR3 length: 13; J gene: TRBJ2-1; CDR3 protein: CASSDRGNNEQFF
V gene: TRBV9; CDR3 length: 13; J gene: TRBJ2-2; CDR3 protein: CASSAGDAGELFF
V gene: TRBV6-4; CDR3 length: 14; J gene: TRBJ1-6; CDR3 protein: CASSAGIENSPLHF
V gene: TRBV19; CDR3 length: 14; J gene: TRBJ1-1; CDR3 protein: CASNNRGQGTEAFF
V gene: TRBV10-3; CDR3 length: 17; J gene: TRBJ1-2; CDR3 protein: CAITRDRTGASDYGYTF
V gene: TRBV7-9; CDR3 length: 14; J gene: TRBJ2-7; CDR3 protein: CASQTSGSQYEQYF
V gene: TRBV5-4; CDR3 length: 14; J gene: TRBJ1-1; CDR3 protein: CASSFLDKNTEAFF
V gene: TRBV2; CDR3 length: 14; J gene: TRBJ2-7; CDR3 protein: CATRTATFSNEQYF
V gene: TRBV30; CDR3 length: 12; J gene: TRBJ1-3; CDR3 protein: CAWSDMGNTIYF
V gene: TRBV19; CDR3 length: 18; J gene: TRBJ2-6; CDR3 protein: CASSGYRGRDSGANVLTF
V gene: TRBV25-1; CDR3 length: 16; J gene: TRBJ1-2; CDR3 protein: CASSDGRPSGNYGYTF
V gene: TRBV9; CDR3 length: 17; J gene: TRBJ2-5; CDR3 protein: CASSLLTGLAGEETQYF